This T cell receptor (beta chain) originates from a study of blood T cell repertoires in COVID-19. The assay was immunoSEQ multiplex PCR, and TCRdb's table has in-frame clones only and misses some. This table has some 200,000 clones, less than 85% appearing once. This CDR3 region has 15 residues. Trimming pared 6 bases from V and 6 bases from J, leaving 21 bases between. Germline CDR1 is LNHDA and CDR2 is SQIVND (reference sequence). The J gene is TRBJ2-7, the V gene TRBV19; D is perhaps TRBD2 (6 bases). The sample comprised peripheral blood. This sequence was found in a woman aged 70-85 years with acute or convalescent COVID-19. CDR3 sequence (DNA): TGTGCCAGTAGCCCCCGCGGGACGTTCGGGAGCGAGCAGTACTTC. Translation: CASSPRGTFGSEQYF. The whole variable domain, remainder taken from reference TRBV19 and TRBJ2-7, is DGGITQSPKYLFRKEGQNVTLSCEQNLNHDAMYWYRQDPGQGLRLIYYSQIVNDFQKGDIAEGYSVSREKKESFPLTVTSAQKNPTAFYLCASSPRGTFGSEQYFGPGTRLTVT.